The 8 T cell receptor beta chains below were found in one sample sequenced in a study of T cell responses to AZD1222 COVID-19 vaccine. Sequencing used immunoSEQ multiplex PCR; TCRdb keeps in-frame clones, though not all of them. Of roughly 28,000 clones detected, about nine tenths appear once; the ten largest clones hold 1.3%. Sequencing was performed on peripheral blood, taken on day 0 of AZD1222 vaccination. Receptor source: an adult in good health.

The chain has TRBV3-1 (or the pseudogene TRBV3-2) and TRBJ2-1; 12 bases fit TRBD2. The V gene end was trimmed by 4 bases and the J gene end by 5 bases; junction bases not matched to a gene: 3. CDR1 is LGHDT and CDR2 is YNNKEL in the germline V gene (reference sequence). This CDR3 is built from 15 residues. The CDR3 DNA reads as TGTGCCAGCAGCCCAAGACTAGCGGGAGACAATGAGCAGTTCTTC. Protein product: CASSPRLAGDNEQFF.

This clone was observed a handful of times. The rearrangement joins TRBV6-5 to TRBJ1-1; 9 bases align to TRBD1. CDR1 and CDR2 (germline): MNHEY, SVGAGI. V was pared by 6 bases and J by 3 bases, with 2 bases of the junction left unmatched. CDR3 size: 13 residues. CDR3 region: CASSRTGDTEAFF. The CDR3, as DNA: TGTGCCAGCAGCCGGACAGGGGACACTGAAGCTTTCTTT.

The V gene is TRBV10-3, the J gene TRBJ2-3, with 9 bases lining up with TRBD1. V shed 2 bases, J shed 3 bases, and the junction held 6 bases outside the gene matches. Germline V gives CDR1 ENHRY, CDR2 SYGVKD. This CDR3 comprises 16 residues. The CDR3 DNA sequence: TGTGCCATCAGTGAGCGGGGGACAGGGCAAACAGATACGCAGTATTTT. This encodes CAISERGTGQTDTQYF.

The V call is TRBV11-2, the J call TRBJ1-1, with D possibly TRBD1 on 5 matching bases. Germline lookup yields CDR1 SGHAT and CDR2 FQNNGV. This CDR3 contains 14 residues. V was trimmed by 0 bases and J by 4 bases, leaving 9 bases between them. The CDR3 DNA sequence: TGTGCCAGCAGCTTAGAGAAGGGGTTCACTGAAGCTTTCTTT. This translates into CASSLEKGFTEAFF.

The chain joins TRBV12-5 to TRBJ1-5; D perhaps matches TRBD1 (6 bases). The V and J ends lost 1 base and 3 bases respectively, with 13 bases between them. This CDR3 has 16 amino acids. Germline CDR1 is LGHNT and CDR2 is FRNRAP. DNA of the CDR3: TGTGCTAGTGGTTTGGGATCGGACAGATCCAATCAGCCCCAGCATTTT. This translates into CASGLGSDRSNQPQHF.

This chain links TRBV6-6 with TRBJ2-7, with D unclear. From germline, CDR1 is MNHNY and CDR2 SVGAGI (reference sequence). The CDR3 extends over 13 amino acids. V lost 2 bases, J lost 5 bases, and 10 bases lay in between. CDR3: CASSYVDRHEQYF. The CDR3 DNA sequence: TGTGCCAGCAGTTACGTGGACCGCCACGAGCAGTACTTC.

The CDR3 reads CASSFSASGETQYF. In nucleotides, the CDR3 is TGTGCCAGCAGTTTCTCGGCCTCGGGGGAGACCCAGTACTTC. The chain joins TRBV6-5 to TRBJ2-5, with D perhaps TRBD2 (5 bases). This CDR3 spans 14 amino acids. V was trimmed by 4 bases and J by 5 bases, leaving 14 bases between them. The germline CDR1 and CDR2 sequences are MNHEY and SVGAGI.

The gene calls are TRBV19 and TRBJ2-1; 12 positions match TRBD2. Trimming took 6 bases from V and 5 from J; bases not matched to a gene: 8. The CDR3 length is 16 residues. The germline CDR1 and CDR2 sequences are LNHDA and SQIVND (reference sequence). The CDR3 region is CASRRTSGMGHNEQFF. The CDR3 nucleotides are TGTGCCAGTAGAAGGACTAGCGGGATGGGGCACAATGAGCAGTTCTTC.